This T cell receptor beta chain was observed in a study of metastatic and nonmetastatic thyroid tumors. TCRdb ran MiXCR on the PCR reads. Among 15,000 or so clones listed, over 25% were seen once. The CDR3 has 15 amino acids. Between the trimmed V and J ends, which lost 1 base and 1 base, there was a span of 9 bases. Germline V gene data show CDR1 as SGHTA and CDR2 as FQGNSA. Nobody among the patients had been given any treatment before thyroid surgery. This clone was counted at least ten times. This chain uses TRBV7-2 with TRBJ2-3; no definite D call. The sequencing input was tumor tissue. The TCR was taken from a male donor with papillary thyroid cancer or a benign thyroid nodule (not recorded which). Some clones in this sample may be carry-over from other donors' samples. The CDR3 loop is CASSLGPPRTDTQYF. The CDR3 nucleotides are TGTGCCAGCAGCTTAGGTCCACCTCGCACAGATACGCAGTATTTT. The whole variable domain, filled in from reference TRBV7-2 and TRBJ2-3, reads GAGVSQSPSNKVTEKGKDVELRCDPISGHTALYWYRQSLGQGLEFLIYFQGNSAPDKSGLPSDRFSAERTGGSVSTLTIQRTQQEDSAVYLCASSLGPPRTDTQYFGPGTRLTVL.